Below, 26 T cell receptor beta chains from the same sample are listed, as sequenced in a study of CD8+CD57+ T cells in acquired aplastic anemia. CDR3 and TCR beta VDJ profiling relied on a genomic DNA template. One entry per CDR3 protein, called by TCRdb with MiXCR from the reads. The table shows 100,000 to 150,000 distinct CDR3 sequences, with less than 45% occurring only once. The sequenced material came from sorted CD4+, CD8+, or CD8+CD57+ T cells (not recorded which) from PBMCs. These receptors all stem from a human donor in good health, serving as a control.

This chain connects TRBV20-1 to TRBJ2-5; TRBD2 matches 7 bases. V lost 7 bases and J lost 4; bases outside the gene matches: 12. The CDR3 runs 14 residues. CDR1 and CDR2 from the germline V gene are DFQATT and SNEGSKA (reference sequence). CDR3 nucleotide sequence: TGCAGTGTAAAAGGCGGGGGATTCTCAGAGACCCAGTACTTC. It yields the protein CSVKGGGFSETQYF.

This clonotype was counted a few times. The V call is TRBV10-3, the J call TRBJ1-2; tentative D call: TRBD1 (6 bases). This CDR3 has 15 amino acids. Germline V gene sequence: CDR1 ENHRY, CDR2 SYGVKD. V was clipped by 4 bases and J by 6 bases, with 18 bases between them. CDR3 bases: TGTGCCATCAGTGTTCAGGGGATCGGGCTTCATGGCTACACCTTC. Protein product: CAISVQGIGLHGYTF.

This clonotype showed up many times. The chain joins TRBV20-1 to TRBJ1-2; TRBD1 is a possible D gene (5 bases). With 1 base removed from V and 8 bases from J, the gap between germline ends came to 14 bases. CDR1 and CDR2 from the germline V gene are DFQATT and SNEGSKA (reference sequence). There are 13 residues in the CDR3. CDR3 amino acids: CSARVGGPIGYTF. CDR3 bases: TGCAGTGCTAGAGTCGGGGGTCCGATCGGCTACACCTTC.

This clonotype appeared many times. The V call is TRBV20-1, the J call TRBJ1-5; D unclear. The CDR3 consists of 16 residues. V was pared by 1 base and J by 0 bases, with 13 bases between. Germline-derived CDR1 and CDR2 are DFQATT and SNEGSKA (reference sequence). This chain's CDR3 is CSARGHSSNSNQPQHF. The CDR3 DNA reads as TGCAGTGCTAGAGGCCACAGCTCTAATAGCAATCAGCCCCAGCATTTT.

This clonotype has only one observation. The chain is built from TRBV10-3 and TRBJ1-5; D is uncertain. Germline V gene lookup returns CDR1 ENHRY and CDR2 SYGVKD. V lost 4 bases and J lost 4, with 8 bases in between. This CDR3 is 13 amino acids long. The CDR3 region has the DNA TGTGCCATCAGTGGCGGGGAAAATCAGCCCCAGCATTTT. This codes for CAISGGENQPQHF.

V and J are TRBV19 and TRBJ1-2; 9 nucleotides line up with TRBD1. Looked up from germline, CDR1 is LNHDA and CDR2 is SQIVND (reference sequence). The length of the CDR3 is 15 residues. The junction had 13 bases not matched to a gene; V was cut back by 7 bases and J by 7 bases. The CDR3 loop is CASNIGTGLLVGYTF. The CDR3 bases are TGTGCCAGTAATATCGGGACAGGGCTCCTCGTTGGCTACACCTTC.

In this sample, this clonotype turned up a few times. The J gene is TRBJ1-1, the V gene TRBV11-2; D is perhaps TRBD1 (5 bases). CDR1 and CDR2 (germline): SGHAT, FQNNGV. The CDR3 is made up of 14 amino acids. Trimming pared 1 base from V and 5 bases from J, leaving 11 bases between. The CDR3 is CASSLAQGKTEAFF. The CDR3 DNA sequence: TGTGCCAGCAGCTTAGCCCAGGGTAAAACTGAAGCTTTCTTT.

The chain couples TRBV19 to TRBJ2-7, with D hard to call. V shed 5 bases and J shed 3 bases, with 17 bases lying between them. This CDR3 spans 15 amino acids. Per germline, CDR1 LNHDA and CDR2 SQIVND (reference sequence). In DNA form, the CDR3 reads TGTGCCAGTAGTCACGTCTCGTCAGCTAGCTACGAGCAGTACTTC. This translates into CASSHVSSASYEQYF.

This clonotype was detected ten times or more. The chain couples TRBV6-1 to TRBJ1-3; no clear D gene. Germline-derived CDR1 and CDR2 are MNHNS and SASEGT. This CDR3 is built from 15 residues. The V end lost 0 bases, the J end lost 3 bases, and 9 bases lay between the germline ends. The CDR3 spells CASSEAGISGNTIYF. CDR3 sequence (DNA): TGTGCCAGCAGTGAAGCAGGGATCAGTGGAAACACCATATATTTT.

A few counts support this clonotype. This chain connects TRBV13 to TRBJ1-2, with 10 nucleotides matching TRBD1. CDR3 length: 16 residues. Germline V gene lookup returns CDR1 PRHDT and CDR2 FYEKMQ (reference sequence). V lost 4 bases and J lost 1; bases outside the gene matches: 6. The CDR3 nucleotides read TGTGCCAGCAGCTACTCCTGGGACAGGGGTAACTATGGCTACACCTTC. This codes for CASSYSWDRGNYGYTF.

This clonotype was found many times. V gene TRBV11-3 combines with J gene TRBJ2-1, with 11 bases identical to TRBD2. CDR3 size: 14 residues. Trimming took 5 bases from V and 7 from J; bases not matched to a gene: 4. Germline-derived CDR1 and CDR2 are SGHNT and YENEEA. Here the CDR3 DNA reads TGTGCCAGCAGCCCACGACTAGCGGGAAATGAGCAGTTCTTC. It is translated as CASSPRLAGNEQFF.

Details on this clonotype: A much larger clone differs from this one at a single base, so this may be a read error. The chain uses TRBV5-1 and TRBJ2-1, with 16 bases aligning to TRBD2. Germline V gene data show CDR1 as SGHRS and CDR2 as YFSETQ. The V and J ends lost 4 bases and 11 bases, in that order; junction bases with no gene match: 6. CDR3 length: 15 residues. The CDR3 DNA follows: TGCGCCAGCAGCGCGGGACTAGCGGGAGGGCCGCAGCAGTTCTTC. This codes for CASSAGLAGGPQQFF.

The table lists this clonotype with a few counts. The genes are TRBV5-8 and TRBJ2-1; D remains ambiguous. The germline gives CDR1 SGHTS, CDR2 YDEGEE. V dropped 4 bases and J dropped 12 bases, with 20 bases sitting between them. The CDR3 totals 14 residues. In DNA, the CDR3 is TGTGCCAGCAGCCACCTTGGAAGAAAAGGTGGGCAGTTCTTC. Translation: CASSHLGRKGGQFF.

In its sample, this clonotype was seen a few times. The rearrangement links TRBV7-9 to TRBJ1-5; a possible D gene is TRBD1 (6 bases). The CDR3 length is 15 residues. CDR1 SEHNR and CDR2 FQNEAQ come from the germline V gene (reference sequence). V lost 5 bases to trimming and J lost 4 bases, with 15 bases between them. CDR3 in amino acids: CASSQDGQRNQPQHF. As DNA, the CDR3 is TGTGCCAGCAGCCAAGATGGACAGAGGAATCAGCCCCAGCATTTT.

The rearrangement joins TRBV11-2 to TRBJ2-3; 13 bases map to TRBD2. The CDR3 loop spans 17 amino acids. From germline, CDR1 is SGHAT and CDR2 FQNNGV. V lost 4 bases and J lost 3; bases outside the gene matches: 7. CDR3 bases: TGTGCCAGCAGCTCCCAACTAGCGGGAGGGCCGACAGATACGCAGTATTTT. Translating it yields CASSSQLAGGPTDTQYF.

In this sample, this clonotype turned up many times. The chain couples TRBV7-2 to TRBJ2-2; 13 bases align to TRBD2. J gave up 5 bases and V 6 bases, and 3 bases lay outside the gene matches. The CDR3 is made up of 15 amino acids. Germline V gene lookup returns CDR1 SGHTA and CDR2 FQGNSA. CDR3: CASRRTSGRTGELFF. The CDR3 bases are TGTGCCAGCAGGAGGACTAGCGGGAGAACCGGGGAGCTGTTTTTT.

The rearrangement joins TRBV10-3 to TRBJ2-5; the match to TRBD2 covers 11 bases. Germline V lookup: CDR1 ENHRY, CDR2 SYGVKD. V was pared by 2 bases and J by 7 bases, with 9 bases of the junction left unmatched. There are 16 residues in the CDR3. CDR3 nucleotide sequence: TGTGCCATCAGTGAGCGGTTAAGAGGGACTAGCGGGACCCAGTACTTC. This translates into CAISERLRGTSGTQYF.

The genes are TRBV10-3 and TRBJ2-5; D not certain. In germline, CDR1 is ENHRY, CDR2 SYGVKD. The CDR3 has 11 residues. V lost 7 bases to trimming and J lost 4 bases, with 7 bases between them. CDR3 residues: CAITNGETQYF. DNA for the CDR3: TGTGCCATCACGAACGGAGAGACCCAGTACTTC.

This clonotype occurred many times. This chain uses TRBV5-8 with TRBJ2-7; no definite D call. The CDR3 extends over 11 amino acids. Germline V gene lookup returns CDR1 SGHTS and CDR2 YDEGEE. Trimming took 4 bases from V and 6 from J, leaving 8 bases between them. This chain's CDR3 is CASSPLAEQYF. The CDR3 region has the DNA TGTGCCAGCAGCCCCCTCGCCGAGCAGTACTTC.

The chain couples TRBV6-6 to TRBJ1-1, with D perhaps TRBD1 (5 bases). The CDR3 has 14 residues. V lost 0 bases to trimming and J lost 6 bases, with 11 bases between them. From germline, CDR1 is MNHNY and CDR2 SVGAGI (reference sequence). DNA of the CDR3: TGTGCCAGCAGTTACTCGACGGGGGGGGCTGAAGCTTTCTTT. This sequence encodes CASSYSTGGAEAFF.

V gene TRBV5-1 combines with J gene TRBJ2-7; 9 bases match TRBD1. Trimming removed 4 bases from V and 5 bases from J; junction bases left unmatched: 10. CDR1 SGHRS and CDR2 YFSETQ come from the germline V gene. The CDR3 length is 15 residues. CDR3: CASSLGQGISDEQYF. The DNA of the CDR3 is TGCGCCAGCAGCCTCGGACAGGGGATAAGCGACGAGCAGTACTTC.

This chain joins TRBV15 and TRBJ2-7, with TRBD1 matching over 8 bases. Germline loops: CDR1 LNHNV, CDR2 YYDKDF (reference sequence). The CDR3 runs 16 residues. V lost 3 bases, J lost 6 bases, and 13 bases stayed unmatched. The CDR3 DNA reads TGTGCCACCAGCAGTGAAGGGACAGGAGGGCTTGTCGAGCAGTACTTC. This codes for CATSSEGTGGLVEQYF.

In this sample, this clonotype turned up many times. The V call is TRBV27, the J call TRBJ1-6; D unresolved. The ends were cut back, 1 base at V and 13 bases at J, with 17 bases in the middle. CDR1 and CDR2 from the germline V gene are MNHEY and SMNVEV (reference sequence). This CDR3 has 15 residues. CDR3: CASSLFVPPGTPLHF. As DNA, the CDR3 is TGTGCCAGCAGTTTATTTGTACCCCCTGGTACGCCCCTCCACTTT.

The sample holds many counts of this clonotype. The V and J genes are TRBV5-8 and TRBJ1-6; 8 positions match TRBD1. CDR1 is SGHTS and CDR2 is YDEGEE in the germline V gene. The CDR3 has 14 amino acids. The ends lost 7 bases at V and 5 bases at J; junction bases unmatched: 5. The CDR3 sequence: CASPRTGNNSPLHF. The CDR3, as DNA: TGTGCCAGCCCGAGGACAGGGAATAATTCACCCCTCCACTTT.

This clonotype was detected many times. The CDR3 spells CASRQGKYGYTF. The CDR3 DNA follows: TGTGCCAGCAGACAGGGGAAATATGGCTACACCTTC. V and J are TRBV2 and TRBJ1-2; 7 nucleotides match TRBD1. V dropped 6 bases and J dropped 5; count of bases not matched to a gene: 3. In germline, CDR1 is SNHLY, CDR2 FYNNEI. The CDR3 sequence is 12 residues long.

This clonotype was observed many times. This chain uses TRBV12-3 or TRBV12-4 with TRBJ1-6, with D tentatively TRBD1 (5 bases). CDR3 length: 15 amino acids. V shed 1 base and J shed 5 bases, with 9 bases lying between them. CDR3 sequence reads: CASSLGGLDNSPLHF. CDR3 nucleotides: TGTGCCAGCAGTTTAGGGGGACTCGATAATTCACCCCTCCACTTT.